Included here is one TCR beta chain sequence, with context. Its antigen remains unidentified. Going into DNA extraction, samples held roughly 0.85-11 million cryopreserved PBMC. Investigators performed immunoSEQ version v3.0 at survey level. The method was immunoSEQ multiplex PCR; TCRdb's version includes in-frame clones alone and lacks a portion of them. The sample lists roughly 15,000 clones; about 86% were seen once. This sample is drawn from a study of long-term antiretroviral therapy in people with HIV. Study context: It was about a decade before the 2015 immediate-ART recommendation that the earliest samples were taken. Study-wide results and limits: Clonal expansions arising prior to ART prevailed in the repertoire at every time point. Blood sampling spanned 2004 to 2017, possibly under older ART regimens.

Trimming stripped 2 bases from V and 1 base from J, with 15 bases between. Germline V lookup: CDR1 LNHDA, CDR2 SQIVND (reference sequence). CDR3 length: 17 residues. The TCR was taken from a young man with HIV. The input for sequencing was unsorted PBMCs, taken 0.1 years after starting antiretroviral therapy. This chain joins TRBV19 and TRBJ1-5; maybe TRBD1 (5 bases). The CDR3 loop is CASSIYDGGWSNQPQHF. The CDR3 nucleotides are TGTGCCAGTAGTATATACGACGGGGGTTGGAGCAATCAGCCCCAGCATTTT.